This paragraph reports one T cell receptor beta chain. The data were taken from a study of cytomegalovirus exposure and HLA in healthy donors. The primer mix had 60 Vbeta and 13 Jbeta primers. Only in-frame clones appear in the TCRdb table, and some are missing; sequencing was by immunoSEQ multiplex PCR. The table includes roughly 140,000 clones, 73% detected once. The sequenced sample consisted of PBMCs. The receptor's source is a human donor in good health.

The DNA of the CDR3 is TGTGCCAGCAGCTCCGGACAGGGCGGCTATGGCTACACCTTC. This translates into CASSSGQGGYGYTF. The rearrangement joins TRBV7-2 to TRBJ1-2, with TRBD1 identical over 8 bases. CDR3 length: 14 residues. Germline V gene data show CDR1 as SGHTA and CDR2 as FQGNSA. V lost 4 bases, J lost 4 bases, and 5 bases stayed unmatched.